This TCR beta chain was recovered during a study of cytomegalovirus exposure and HLA in healthy donors (dated by TCRdb to 2015 to 2018). With respect to the entire study: A later analysis indicated that the roughly 130 validation repertoires were generated on the platform also employed for the 720 or so repertoires of the first cohort. The aim of the study was to test whether cataloging public T cell receptors could identify signatures of past pathogen exposure. A separate validation cohort of 90 to 150 different subjects was used in addition to the approximately 700-subject first cohort. To predict cytomegalovirus infection status, the study combined high-throughput TCR immunosequencing, statistical association of individual TCRs with disease status, and machine learning. The study at large found these results: It was suggested by the authors that the approach could potentially be generalized to other disease states and immunological phenotypes. The study gave a list of some 150 TCR beta chains associated with cytomegalovirus. A later analysis had no HLA typing for the validation cohort, so co-occurrence there was scored across all 110 or so repertoires. Of the cluster scores, approximately 95% were above 0 in a later analysis, which found that TCRs clustered in the first cohort also tended to co-occur in the approximately 130 validation repertoires. The classifier was reported to diagnose cytomegalovirus status with high specificity and sensitivity in both the original cohort and the validation cohort. Most TCR sequences were observed very rarely across donors, whereas some public TCRs were present in many individuals. In vitro tests confirmed that a few of the cytomegalovirus-associated TCR beta chains recognize cytomegalovirus antigens.

Separate from the approximately 700-subject first cohort, the validation cohort of about 120 subjects was the group to which the donors belonged. Libraries were prepared through the immunoSEQ multiplex PCR assay. The published analysis was carried out like this. A statistical classification framework was built to diagnose cytomegalovirus status from the catalog of TCR beta chain sequences. TCRdb mirrors the immuneACCESS table, restricted to in-frame sequences. Some clones are absent from its copies; in checked studies, under half trace to an unresolved V gene, and the reason for the others is unknown. The D gene and trimming were derived from the DNA, and the V and J assignments and clone size from that table. The sample profile shows about 120,000 clones; about 91% of them were found once. Less than 1.5% of the sample lies in the top ten. Here V drops 6 bases and J drops 3 bases, and the junction holds 3 bases not matched to any gene. The CDR3 spans 14 residues, from the cysteine through the phenylalanine. Of all the DNA, just the CDR3 is kept, 42 bases in frame from base 1. CDR1 and CDR2 were assigned from the germline V gene (reference sequence) as LNHDA and SQIVND.

Only a few counts were recorded for this clone. Its recognized antigen is unknown. Base qualities are not recorded, but no much larger clone differs from it by a single base. The chain uses TRBV19 and TRBJ2-2, with 8 middle bases fitting TRBD1. This clonotype originated in a woman aged 18 to 35 in good health and CMV-seronegative. Sequencing input: PBMCs. The encoded CDR3 is CASRLQGDTGELFF. The DNA sequence follows: TGTGCCAGTAGGCTACAGGGGGACACCGGGGAGCTGTTTTTT.